Listed here are 30 T cell receptor beta chains from one sample, sequenced in a study of identical twins. TCRdb called the 5' RACE reads again in MiXCR, with one record for every CDR3 protein. The sample lists hundreds of thousands of distinct CDR3 sequences, 15% to 20% occurring once. Another study also made use of these data, one on T cells expressing NK-cell markers.

The sample consisted of PBMCs. These TCRs come from a woman aged 18-29 years in good health.

The chain employs TRBV4-3 and TRBJ2-3; 10 nucleotides align to TRBD2. Germline V gene sequence: CDR1 LGHNA, CDR2 YSLEER. This CDR3 has 17 amino acids. The trim removed 4 bases at V and 7 bases at J, leaving 14 bases unmatched. The CDR3 DNA reads TGCGCCAGCAGCCCCCAAACCAGAGAGCGGGGGGGATATACGCAGTATTTT. It codes for CASSPQTRERGGYTQYF.

This clonotype was counted between two and nine times. V gene TRBV7-9 combines with J gene TRBJ2-5, with 9 bases that match TRBD2. The CDR3 contains 17 residues. Germline trimming cut 4 bases from V and 7 bases from J; bases unmatched to any gene: 16. CDR1 is SEHNR, CDR2 FQNEAQ, per germline (reference sequence). CDR3 protein: CASSSAGGYSGELTQYF. CDR3 nucleotide sequence: TGTGCCAGCAGCTCGGCGGGGGGGTATAGCGGCGAATTGACCCAGTACTTC.

The J gene is TRBJ2-7, the V gene TRBV5-6; 10 positions agree with TRBD1. This CDR3 has 14 amino acids. The germline V gene has CDR1 SGHDT and CDR2 YYEEEE. V gave up 0 bases and J gave up 4 bases; unmatched junction bases: 1. The CDR3 loop is CASSLVGQGYEQYF. CDR3 in DNA: TGTGCCAGCAGCTTGGTGGGACAGGGGTACGAGCAGTACTTC.

This clonotype was observed a handful of times. The chain combines TRBV5-1 with TRBJ2-2; D perhaps matches TRBD2 (5 bases). The V and J ends lost 0 bases and 5 bases respectively, with 11 bases between them. This CDR3 region has 15 residues. Germline V gene lookup returns CDR1 SGHRS and CDR2 YFSETQ. The CDR3 sequence: CASSLGVRGTGELFF. The CDR3 DNA is TGCGCCAGCAGCTTGGGAGTTCGGGGAACCGGGGAGCTGTTTTTT.

The V gene is TRBV29-1, the J gene TRBJ2-1; the match to TRBD2 covers 9 bases. This CDR3 contains 15 residues. The V gene's germline CDR1 is SQVTM and CDR2 ANQGSEA. Unmatched junction bases numbered 11, after V lost 6 bases and J lost 5 bases. The CDR3 nucleotides read TGCAGCGTGTTACTAGCGGGTCCGCGCCACAATGAGCAGTTCTTC. This translates into CSVLLAGPRHNEQFF.

This clonotype was seen only a few times. The genes are TRBV7-2 and TRBJ2-2; 9 bases fit TRBD2. This CDR3 contains 16 residues. Germline values: CDR1 SGHTA, CDR2 FQGNSA. Trimming took 2 bases from V and 4 from J; bases not matched to a gene: 5. This CDR3 reads CASSLRLAGSTGELFF. CDR3 DNA sequence: TGTGCCAGCAGCTTAAGGCTAGCGGGGAGCACCGGGGAGCTGTTTTTT.

V gene TRBV7-2 combines with J gene TRBJ2-1; no firm D call. CDR1 and CDR2 (germline): SGHTA, FQGNSA. The CDR3 consists of 12 residues. Trimming left V 8 bases short and J 7 bases short, with 12 bases between. Written as DNA, the CDR3 is TGTGCCAGCGGCAGATTGACTAATGAGCAGTTCTTC. Translating gives CASGRLTNEQFF.

This clonotype was counted only a few times. The chain couples TRBV5-8 to TRBJ1-5, with 7 bases matching TRBD1. The CDR3 sequence is 17 residues long. J gave up 2 bases and V 1 base, and 9 bases lay outside the gene matches. Germline assignment: CDR1 SGHTS and CDR2 YDEGEE. The CDR3 sequence is CASSLFEGASGNQPQHF. The DNA of the CDR3 is TGTGCCAGCAGCTTGTTCGAGGGGGCTAGTGGCAATCAGCCCCAGCATTTT.

V usage is TRBV12-3 or TRBV12-4 and J usage is TRBJ2-3; TRBD2 matches 10 bases. This CDR3 is built from 14 residues. Trimming removed 6 bases from V and 5 bases from J; junction bases left unmatched: 5. The CDR3 bases are TGTGCCAGCAGCCCGACTAGCGGGCAAGATACGCAGTATTTT. This sequence encodes CASSPTSGQDTQYF.

The V call is TRBV7-2, the J call TRBJ2-7; TRBD1 agrees at 7 bases. The J segment lost 3 bases and the V segment lost 4 bases, leaving 6 bases of the junction unmatched. The CDR3 loop spans 14 amino acids. Germline values: CDR1 SGHTA, CDR2 FQGNSA. CDR3 sequence: CASSWGRGNYEQYF. CDR3 bases: TGTGCCAGCAGCTGGGGCAGGGGGAACTACGAGCAGTACTTC.

This clonotype was detected a few times. This chain joins TRBV29-1 and TRBJ1-1; D gene ambiguous. V was cut by 7 bases and J by 1 base, with 13 bases left in between. This CDR3 has 13 residues. The germline gives CDR1 SQVTM, CDR2 ANQGSEA. Here the CDR3 reads CSGKELKNTEAFF. CDR3 nucleotides: TGCAGCGGAAAGGAGTTGAAGAACACTGAAGCTTTCTTT.

The chain links TRBV4-3 to TRBJ2-1, with 14 bases lining up with TRBD2. The germline CDR1 and CDR2 sequences are LGHNA and YSLEER. The CDR3 runs 16 residues. With V trimmed by 3 bases and J by 15 bases, 13 bases remained unmatched. The CDR3, as DNA: TGCGCCAGCAGCCACCACCCCGGGACTAGCGGGGGCTTGTTGTTCTTC. This gives the protein CASSHHPGTSGGLLFF.

The V and J genes are TRBV7-2 and TRBJ2-7; 8 nucleotides match TRBD1. Germline V gives CDR1 SGHTA, CDR2 FQGNSA. CDR3 size: 14 residues. J gave up 3 bases and V 5 bases, and 6 bases lay outside the gene matches. This chain's CDR3 is CASSGQGRGYEQYF. The CDR3 DNA reads TGTGCCAGCAGCGGACAGGGAAGGGGCTACGAGCAGTACTTC.

This clonotype was observed many times. The chain has TRBV11-2 and TRBJ2-5; D is uncertain. Trimming took off 2 bases at V and 3 bases at J, with 7 bases between the two ends. The CDR3 is made up of 13 amino acids. Germline lookup yields CDR1 SGHAT and CDR2 FQNNGV. CDR3 in DNA: TGTGCCAGCAGCTTAAGCAGAGAAGAGACCCAGTACTTC. It translates to CASSLSREETQYF.

The chain links TRBV12-3 or TRBV12-4 to TRBJ1-6; 7 positions match TRBD1. CDR3 size: 14 residues. The V gene end was trimmed by 3 bases and the J gene end by 7 bases; junction bases not matched to a gene: 3. CDR3: CASSFDRANSPLHF. DNA of the CDR3: TGTGCCAGCAGTTTCGACAGGGCGAATTCACCCCTCCACTTT.

This clonotype was counted only a few times. The chain has TRBV7-9 and TRBJ1-3; D ambiguous. CDR1 and CDR2 from the germline V gene are SEHNR and FQNEAQ (reference sequence). This CDR3 comprises 15 residues. Trimming took 4 bases from V and 4 from J, leaving 14 bases between them. CDR3 DNA: TGTGCCAGCAGCTCCCGGCGACACAACGGAAACACCATATATTTT. Encoded protein: CASSSRRHNGNTIYF. Full variable domain (outside the CDR3, taken from reference TRBV7-9 and TRBJ1-3): DTGVSQNPRHKITKRGQNVTFRCDPISEHNRLYWYRQTLGQGPEFLTYFQNEAQLEKSRLLSDRFSAERPKGSFSTLEIQRTEQGDSAMYLCASSSRRHNGNTIYFGEGSWLTVV.

Only a few counts were recorded for this clonotype. The chain couples TRBV12-3 or TRBV12-4 to TRBJ2-7, with TRBD2 as a possible D gene (6 bases). Trimming cost V 5 bases and J 1 base, with 12 bases left between them. This CDR3 is built from 14 residues. The CDR3 loop reads CASSRGTDSYEQYF. The CDR3 bases are TGTGCCAGCAGTCGCGGGACGGATTCCTACGAGCAGTACTTC.

V and J are TRBV20-1 and TRBJ2-2; no firm D call. The CDR3 runs 12 residues. Germline V gives CDR1 DFQATT, CDR2 SNEGSKA (reference sequence). The V end lost 3 bases, the J end lost 6 bases, and 8 bases lay between the germline ends. CDR3 region: CSARAGPGELFF. CDR3 coding DNA: TGCAGTGCTAGGGCCGGACCCGGGGAGCTGTTTTTT.

This clonotype has a handful of counts. The chain is built from TRBV5-1 and TRBJ2-7; D may be TRBD2 (5 bases). CDR3 size: 15 residues. Trimming pared 3 bases from V and 0 bases from J, leaving 13 bases between. CDR1 and CDR2 from the germline V gene are SGHRS and YFSETQ. CDR3 DNA: TGCGCCAGCAGCTCACGGGGTCAGAGCTCCTACGAGCAGTACTTC. Protein product: CASSSRGQSSYEQYF.

V and J are TRBV5-6 and TRBJ2-7; 9 bases fit TRBD1. This CDR3 region has 16 residues. J gave up 5 bases and V 3 bases, and 12 bases lay outside the gene matches. CDR1 and CDR2 from the germline V gene are SGHDT and YYEEEE. CDR3 protein: CASSWGQGEILDEQYF. In DNA, the CDR3 is TGTGCCAGCAGCTGGGGACAGGGAGAAATACTAGACGAGCAGTACTTC.

At least ten counts were recorded for this clonotype. J is TRBJ1-2 and V is TRBV12-3 or TRBV12-4; D is unclear. The CDR3 length is 17 residues. Trimming shortened V by 3 bases and J by 4 bases, and 21 bases separated the two germline ends. The CDR3 loop reads CASSFKSSGFVSYGYTF. In DNA form, the CDR3 reads TGTGCCAGCAGTTTTAAGAGTTCGGGGTTTGTCTCCTATGGCTACACCTTC.

This clonotype was seen only a few times. This rearrangement joins TRBV29-1 to TRBJ2-1; 15 nucleotides match TRBD2. Germline CDR1 is SQVTM and CDR2 is ANQGSEA. Germline trimming cut 6 bases from V and 2 bases from J; bases unmatched to any gene: 5. The CDR3 is made up of 16 amino acids. In DNA form, the CDR3 reads TGCAGCGTCGGGACTAGCGGGAGGAGAACCTACAATGAGCAGTTCTTC. As protein: CSVGTSGRRTYNEQFF.

The chain couples TRBV5-1 to TRBJ1-1; possibly TRBD1 for D (6 bases). In germline, CDR1 is SGHRS, CDR2 YFSETQ. This CDR3 is 14 amino acids long. Between the trimmed V and J ends, which lost 4 bases and 4 bases, there was a span of 14 bases. The DNA for the CDR3 is TGCGCCAGCAGCCCGAGGGCAGGGGTCACTGAAGCTTTCTTT. It codes for CASSPRAGVTEAFF.

The V and J genes are TRBV5-1 and TRBJ1-6, with unresolved D. The length of the CDR3 is 16 residues. V was trimmed by 7 bases and J by 8 bases, leaving 22 bases between them. The germline gives CDR1 SGHRS, CDR2 YFSETQ. CDR3 in DNA: TGCGCCAGCCGAGGTCCAAATCCGAGTGTAGATTCACCCCTCCACTTT. Amino acids: CASRGPNPSVDSPLHF.

This clonotype has a count of ten or more. The chain carries TRBV20-1 and TRBJ1-1; a possible D gene is TRBD1 (5 bases). CDR3 length equals 14 residues. Per germline, CDR1 DFQATT and CDR2 SNEGSKA (reference sequence). Trimming took 1 base from V and 3 from J, leaving 12 bases between them. In DNA, the CDR3 is TGCAGTGCTAGAGGTCAGGGTTCCGACACTGAAGCTTTCTTT. Its protein product is CSARGQGSDTEAFF.

This clonotype has a handful of counts. J is TRBJ1-5 and V is TRBV9; D unclear. The CDR3 is 13 amino acids. V shed 0 bases and J shed 5 bases, with 6 bases lying between them. Germline V lookup: CDR1 SGDLS, CDR2 YYNGEE. The CDR3 DNA reads as TGTGCCAGCAGCGTAGCTATTGATCAGCCCCAGCATTTT. It translates to CASSVAIDQPQHF.

This clonotype was counted only a few times. The genes are TRBV11-2 and TRBJ1-2, with TRBD1 matching 8 bases. Germline trimming cut 5 bases from V and 12 bases from J; bases unmatched to any gene: 8. Germline loops: CDR1 SGHAT, CDR2 FQNNGV. The CDR3 totals 12 residues. This CDR3 is CASSRGSGGNTF. Here the CDR3 DNA reads TGTGCCAGCAGCCGAGGTTCAGGGGGCAACACCTTC.

This clonotype was observed a few times. The rearrangement links TRBV4-3 to TRBJ1-3; no clear D. CDR1 is LGHNA and CDR2 is YSLEER in the germline V gene. This CDR3 has 16 amino acids. V lost 3 bases to trimming and J lost 2 bases, with 14 bases between them. The CDR3 region is CASSHGQVPAGNTIYF. The CDR3 region has the DNA TGCGCCAGCAGCCATGGGCAGGTTCCCGCTGGAAACACCATATATTTT.

The chain couples TRBV30 to TRBJ1-1, with TRBD1 matching over 7 bases. V shed 5 bases, J shed 1 base, and the junction held 4 bases outside the gene matches. The V gene's germline CDR1 is GTSNPN and CDR2 SVGIG (reference sequence). The CDR3 loop spans 13 amino acids. The CDR3 nucleotides are TGTGCCTGGGCCGGGACAGCGAACACTGAAGCTTTCTTT. Encoded protein: CAWAGTANTEAFF.

This clonotype was detected a few times. The genes are TRBV10-3 and TRBJ1-5, with a tentative D call TRBD1 (5 bases). Germline V gene data show CDR1 as ENHRY and CDR2 as SYGVKD. V dropped 5 bases and J dropped 4 bases, with 12 bases sitting between them. This CDR3 has 14 residues. In DNA form, the CDR3 reads TGTGCCATCAGTTCCGGGACGGATAATCAGCCCCAGCATTTT. Residues: CAISSGTDNQPQHF.